Described below is a single T cell receptor (beta chain) sequence and its context. The antigen is not known. The entry originates in a study of cytomegalovirus exposure and HLA in healthy donors. The wider study: There were some 410 genotyped donors. Of these, about 81% fell in the genetic ancestry cluster associated with self-reported Caucasian donors. Whole-study results and caveats: A later analysis linked a missense DCLRE1C variant to TCR beta V- and J-gene trimming. Reported results showed that the classifier diagnosed cytomegalovirus status with high specificity and sensitivity.

PCR amplification relied on 60 Vbeta primers (plus 13 Jbeta primers). The assay was immunoSEQ multiplex PCR, and TCRdb's table has in-frame clones only and misses some. The sample's table shows some 130,000 clones. Trimming at V came to 8 bases and at J to 4 bases, leaving 8 bases not matched to a gene. The CDR3 is 15 amino acids. Germline CDR1 is SNHLY and CDR2 is FYNNEI. The chain is built from TRBV2 and TRBJ2-2, with 9 positions matching TRBD1. The TCR was taken from a woman aged 60-75 years in good health and CMV-seronegative. Material for sequencing was PBMCs. As DNA, the CDR3 is TGTGCCAGCGCAACAGGGGGCGCAGGCACCGGGGAGCTGTTTTTT. Protein: CASATGGAGTGELFF.